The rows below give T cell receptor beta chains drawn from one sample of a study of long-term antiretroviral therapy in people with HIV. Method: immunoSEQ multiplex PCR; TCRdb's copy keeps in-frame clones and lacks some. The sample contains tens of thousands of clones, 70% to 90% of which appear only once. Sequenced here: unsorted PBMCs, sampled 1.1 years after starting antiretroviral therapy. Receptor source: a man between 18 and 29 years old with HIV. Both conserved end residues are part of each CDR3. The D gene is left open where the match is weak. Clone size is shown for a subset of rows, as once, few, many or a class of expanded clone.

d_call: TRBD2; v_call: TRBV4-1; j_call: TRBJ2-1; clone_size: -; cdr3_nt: TGCGCCAGCAGCCAAGGGACTGAGCGGGGGGGCTTCAATGAGCAGTTCTTC; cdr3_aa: CASSQGTERGGFNEQFF
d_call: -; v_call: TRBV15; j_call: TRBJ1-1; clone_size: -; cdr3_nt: TGTGCCACCAGCTTAAGCAGGGATTACACTGAAGCTTTCTTT; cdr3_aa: CATSLSRDYTEAFF
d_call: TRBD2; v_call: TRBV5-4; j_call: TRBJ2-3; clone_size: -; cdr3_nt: TGTGCCAGCAGCCCTGGACTAGCGGGGAGCACAGATACGCAGTATTTT; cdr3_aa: CASSPGLAGSTDTQYF
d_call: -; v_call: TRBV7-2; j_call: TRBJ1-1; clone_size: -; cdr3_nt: TGTGCCAGCAGCTTAAGATATCGGGGAGAAGCTTTCTTT; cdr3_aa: CASSLRYRGEAFF
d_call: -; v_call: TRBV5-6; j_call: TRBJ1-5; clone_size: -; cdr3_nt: TGTGCCAGCAGCTTTTATCCAGGGCTCAATCAGCCCCAGCATTTT; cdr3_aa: CASSFYPGLNQPQHF
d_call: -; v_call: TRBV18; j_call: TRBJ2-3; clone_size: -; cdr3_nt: TGTGCCAGCTCACCTTCCACTAGCACAGATACGCAGTATTTT; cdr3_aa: CASSPSTSTDTQYF
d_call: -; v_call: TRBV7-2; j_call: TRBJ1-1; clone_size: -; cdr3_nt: TGTGCCAGCAGCCTAGGGGGGGTCACTGAAGCTTTCTTT; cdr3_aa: CASSLGGVTEAFF
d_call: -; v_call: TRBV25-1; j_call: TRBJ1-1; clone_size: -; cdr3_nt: TGTGCCAGCAGTGAAGGTCCTGAAGCTTTCTTT; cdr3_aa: CASSEGPEAFF
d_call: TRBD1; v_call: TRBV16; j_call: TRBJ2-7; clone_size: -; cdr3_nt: TGTGCCAGCAGCCAATCGGGACAGGCGACCTACGAGCAGTACTTC; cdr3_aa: CASSQSGQATYEQYF
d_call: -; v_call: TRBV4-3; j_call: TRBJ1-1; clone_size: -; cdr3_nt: TGCGCCAGCAGCCAAGATTTTTCGGGCACTGAAGCTTTCTTT; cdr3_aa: CASSQDFSGTEAFF
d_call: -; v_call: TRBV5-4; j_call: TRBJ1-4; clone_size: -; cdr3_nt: TGTGCCAGCAGCCTAGATATGGATGAAAAACTGTTTTTT; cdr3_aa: CASSLDMDEKLFF
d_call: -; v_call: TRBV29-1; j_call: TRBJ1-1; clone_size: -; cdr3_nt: TGCAGCGTTCGACGGCCCATGAACACTGAAGCTTTCTTT; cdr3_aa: CSVRRPMNTEAFF
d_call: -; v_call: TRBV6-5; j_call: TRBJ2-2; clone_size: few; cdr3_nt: TGTGCCAGCAGTTACTTTGCCGGGGAGCTGTTTTTT; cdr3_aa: CASSYFAGELFF
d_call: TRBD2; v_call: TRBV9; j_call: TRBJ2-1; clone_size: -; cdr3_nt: TGTGCCAGCAGCCCTAGCGGGAGGGCCCCATATGAGCAGTTCTTC; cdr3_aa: CASSPSGRAPYEQFF
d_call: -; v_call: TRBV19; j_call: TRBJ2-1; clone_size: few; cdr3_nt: TGTGCCAGTACACCGGACCGCTTCTATGAGCAGTTCTTC; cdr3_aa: CASTPDRFYEQFF
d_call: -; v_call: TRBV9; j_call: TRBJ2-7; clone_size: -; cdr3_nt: TGTGCCAGCAGCGTAGACGGGGGTAGCTACGAGCAGTACTTC; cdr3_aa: CASSVDGGSYEQYF
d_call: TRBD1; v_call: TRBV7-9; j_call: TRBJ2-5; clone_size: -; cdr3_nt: TGTGCCAGCAGCTTAGATGACAGGGGCCAAGAGACCCAGTACTTC; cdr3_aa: CASSLDDRGQETQYF
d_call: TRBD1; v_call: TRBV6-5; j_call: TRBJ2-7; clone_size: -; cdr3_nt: TGTGCCAGCAGTTCGGATCCGACAGGGACCTACGAGCAGTACTTC; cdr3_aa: CASSSDPTGTYEQYF
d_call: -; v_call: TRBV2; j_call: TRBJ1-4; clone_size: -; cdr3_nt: TGTGCCAGCAGTGGACAGACGTTTACTAATGAAAAACTGTTTTTT; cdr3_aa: CASSGQTFTNEKLFF
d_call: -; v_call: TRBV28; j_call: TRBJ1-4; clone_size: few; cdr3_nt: TGTGCCAGCAGTTTTTCATTGGGTTCTGGGTTTGGAAAACTGTTTTTT; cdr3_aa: CASSFSLGSGFGKLFF
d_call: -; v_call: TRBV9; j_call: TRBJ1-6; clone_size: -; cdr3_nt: TGTGCCAGCAGCCTCTCAGGGGAGGTTGGTTCACCCCTCCACTTT; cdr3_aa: CASSLSGEVGSPLHF
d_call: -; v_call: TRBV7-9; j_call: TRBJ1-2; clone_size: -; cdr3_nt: TGTGCCAGCAGCTTAGACGGTAGCGGTAATGGCTACACCTTC; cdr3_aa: CASSLDGSGNGYTF
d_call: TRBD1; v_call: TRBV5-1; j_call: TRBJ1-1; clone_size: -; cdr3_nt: TGCGCCAGCAGCGAGGCGACAGGGCAGAACACTGAAGCTTTCTTT; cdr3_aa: CASSEATGQNTEAFF
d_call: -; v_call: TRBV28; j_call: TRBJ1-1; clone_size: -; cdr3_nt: TGTGCCAGCAGTTTGAGAGACAACATGAACACTGAAGCTTTCTTT; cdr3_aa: CASSLRDNMNTEAFF
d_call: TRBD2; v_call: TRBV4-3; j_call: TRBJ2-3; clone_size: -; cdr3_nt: TGCGCCAGCAGCCAAGACGGACTAGCGGAAAAGCCAGATACGCAGTATTTT; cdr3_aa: CASSQDGLAEKPDTQYF